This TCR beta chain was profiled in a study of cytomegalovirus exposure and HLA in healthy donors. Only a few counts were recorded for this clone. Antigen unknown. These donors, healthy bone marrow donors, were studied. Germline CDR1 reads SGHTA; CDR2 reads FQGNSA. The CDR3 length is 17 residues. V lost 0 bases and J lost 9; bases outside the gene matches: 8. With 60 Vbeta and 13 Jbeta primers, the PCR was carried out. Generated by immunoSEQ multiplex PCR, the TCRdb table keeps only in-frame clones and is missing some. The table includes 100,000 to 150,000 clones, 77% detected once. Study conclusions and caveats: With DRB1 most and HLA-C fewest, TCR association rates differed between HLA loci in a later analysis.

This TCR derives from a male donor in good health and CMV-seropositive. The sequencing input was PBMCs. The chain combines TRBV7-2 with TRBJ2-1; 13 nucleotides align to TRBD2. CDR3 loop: CASSLATSGRVQSEQFF. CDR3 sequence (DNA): TGTGCCAGCAGCTTAGCAACTAGCGGGAGGGTACAAAGTGAGCAGTTCTTC.